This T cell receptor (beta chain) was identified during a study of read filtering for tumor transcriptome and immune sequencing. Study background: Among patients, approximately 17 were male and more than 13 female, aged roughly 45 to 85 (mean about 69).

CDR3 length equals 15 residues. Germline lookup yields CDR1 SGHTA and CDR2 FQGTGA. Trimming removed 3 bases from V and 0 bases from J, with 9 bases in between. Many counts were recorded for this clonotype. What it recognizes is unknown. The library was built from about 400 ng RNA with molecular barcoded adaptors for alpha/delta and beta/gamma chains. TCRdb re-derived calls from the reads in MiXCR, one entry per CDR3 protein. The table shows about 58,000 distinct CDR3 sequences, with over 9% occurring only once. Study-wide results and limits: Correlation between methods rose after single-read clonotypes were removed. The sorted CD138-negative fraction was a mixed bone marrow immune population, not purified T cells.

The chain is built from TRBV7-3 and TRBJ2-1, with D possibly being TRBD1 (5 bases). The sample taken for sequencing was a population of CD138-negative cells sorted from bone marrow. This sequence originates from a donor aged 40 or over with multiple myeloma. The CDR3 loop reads CASSFDSSSYNEQFF. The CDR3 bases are TGTGCCAGCAGCTTTGACAGTAGCTCCTACAATGAGCAGTTCTTC.